This TCR beta chain was profiled in a study of shared clonotypes between healthy human individuals. Study overall: The donor pool was made up of a couple of women and a few men aged 18 to 49. The study used three CD4 naive, three CD4 memory, two CD8 naive and one CD8 memory plate per donor.

With V trimmed by 0 bases and J by 2 bases, 6 bases remained unmatched. CDR3 size: 17 residues. General study points: Sharing of clonotypes among donors was expected to vary with sequencing depth.

Only in-frame clones appear in the TCRdb table, and some are missing; sequencing was by immunoSEQ multiplex PCR. The top ten clones hold around 0.47% of a sample with more than 850,000 clones, about four fifths of them seen once. This clone has a count of ten or more. Its antigen is not identified. The TCR sequence derives from a man aged 18 to 29 in good health. Some clones in this sample may be carry-over from other donors' samples. The source material was memory CD4+ T cells from PBMCs. Subset: CD45RA-negative fraction. The gene calls are TRBV23-1 and TRBJ1-5; 8 nucleotides match TRBD1. TRBV23-1 belongs to the ORF category, with a function that is uncertain. The CDR3: CASSQSAGGAGNQPQHF. The CDR3 nucleotides read TGCGCCAGCAGTCAATCGGCAGGGGGCGCGGGCAATCAGCCCCAGCATTTT.